This entry concerns a single T cell receptor (beta chain). Antigen unknown. The data are from a study of cytomegalovirus exposure and HLA in healthy donors. Germline V lookup: CDR1 MNHNY, CDR2 SVGAGI (reference sequence). The V end was cut by 8 bases, the J end by 10 bases, with 21 bases between. CDR3 length: 14 amino acids. Points from the study as a whole: In vitro assays verified that three CMV-associated chains recognized CMV antigens specifically.

Primers included in the PCR were 60 Vbeta and 13 Jbeta primers. Data came from immunoSEQ multiplex PCR; TCRdb stores just in-frame clones and leaves some out. The table records some 180,000 clones, roughly 79% of them present only once. This chain uses TRBV6-6 with TRBJ2-1; no clear D gene. The sequencing sample was made of PBMCs. The origin of this receptor is a male donor in good health and CMV-seronegative. As DNA, the CDR3 is TGTGCCAGCTACCCGCAGGTACCCGGCCGAGAGCAGTTCTTC. Protein: CASYPQVPGREQFF.